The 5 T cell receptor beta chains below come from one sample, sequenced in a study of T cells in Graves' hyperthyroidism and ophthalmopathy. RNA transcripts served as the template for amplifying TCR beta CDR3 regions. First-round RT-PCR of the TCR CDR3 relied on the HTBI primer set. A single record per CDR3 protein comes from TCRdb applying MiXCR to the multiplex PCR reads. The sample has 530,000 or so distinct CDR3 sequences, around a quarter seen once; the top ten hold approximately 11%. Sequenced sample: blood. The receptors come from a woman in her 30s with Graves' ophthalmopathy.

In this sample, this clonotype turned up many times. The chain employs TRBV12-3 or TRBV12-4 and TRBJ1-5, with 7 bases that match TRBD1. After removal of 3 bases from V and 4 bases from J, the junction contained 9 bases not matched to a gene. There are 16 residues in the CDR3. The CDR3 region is CASSLRRAGGNQPQHF. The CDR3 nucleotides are TGTGCCAGCAGTTTGCGTAGGGCAGGGGGTAATCAGCCCCAGCATTTT.

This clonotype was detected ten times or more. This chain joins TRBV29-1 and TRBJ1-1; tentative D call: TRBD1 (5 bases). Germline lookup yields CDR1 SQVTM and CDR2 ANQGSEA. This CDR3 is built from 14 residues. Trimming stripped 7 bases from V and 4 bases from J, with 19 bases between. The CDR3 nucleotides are TGCAGCGCCCGGTTCGGGGGGGAGGGCACTGAAGCTTTCTTT. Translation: CSARFGGEGTEAFF.

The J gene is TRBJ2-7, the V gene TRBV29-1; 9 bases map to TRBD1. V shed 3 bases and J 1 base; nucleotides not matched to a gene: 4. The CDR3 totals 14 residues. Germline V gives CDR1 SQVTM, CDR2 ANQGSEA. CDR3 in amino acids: CSVEPGQGSYEQYF. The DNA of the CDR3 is TGCAGCGTTGAGCCAGGACAGGGGTCCTACGAGCAGTACTTC.

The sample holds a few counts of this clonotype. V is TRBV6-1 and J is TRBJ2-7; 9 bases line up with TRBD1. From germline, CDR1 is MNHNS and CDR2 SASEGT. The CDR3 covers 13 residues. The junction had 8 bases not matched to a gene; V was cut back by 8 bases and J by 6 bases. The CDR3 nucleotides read TGTGCCAGCGGGACAGGGTATCGTTTCGAGCAGTACTTC. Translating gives CASGTGYRFEQYF.

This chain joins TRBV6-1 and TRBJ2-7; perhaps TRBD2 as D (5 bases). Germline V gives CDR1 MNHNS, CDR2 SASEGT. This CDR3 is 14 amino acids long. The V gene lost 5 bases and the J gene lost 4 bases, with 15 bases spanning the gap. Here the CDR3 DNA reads TGTGCCAGCAGTCAAACGGGGTCGACGTACGAGCAGTACTTC. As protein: CASSQTGSTYEQYF.